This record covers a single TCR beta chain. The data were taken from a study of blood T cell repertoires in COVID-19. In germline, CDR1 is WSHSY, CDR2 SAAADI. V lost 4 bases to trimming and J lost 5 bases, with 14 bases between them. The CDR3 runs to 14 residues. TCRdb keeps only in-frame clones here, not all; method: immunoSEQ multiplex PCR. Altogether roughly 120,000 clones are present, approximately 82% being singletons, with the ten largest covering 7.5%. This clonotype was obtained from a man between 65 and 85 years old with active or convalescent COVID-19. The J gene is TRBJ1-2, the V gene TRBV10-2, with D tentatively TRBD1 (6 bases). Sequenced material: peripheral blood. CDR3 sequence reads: CASSGTERAYGYTF. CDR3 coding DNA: TGCGCCAGCAGTGGGACAGAACGGGCGTATGGCTACACCTTC.